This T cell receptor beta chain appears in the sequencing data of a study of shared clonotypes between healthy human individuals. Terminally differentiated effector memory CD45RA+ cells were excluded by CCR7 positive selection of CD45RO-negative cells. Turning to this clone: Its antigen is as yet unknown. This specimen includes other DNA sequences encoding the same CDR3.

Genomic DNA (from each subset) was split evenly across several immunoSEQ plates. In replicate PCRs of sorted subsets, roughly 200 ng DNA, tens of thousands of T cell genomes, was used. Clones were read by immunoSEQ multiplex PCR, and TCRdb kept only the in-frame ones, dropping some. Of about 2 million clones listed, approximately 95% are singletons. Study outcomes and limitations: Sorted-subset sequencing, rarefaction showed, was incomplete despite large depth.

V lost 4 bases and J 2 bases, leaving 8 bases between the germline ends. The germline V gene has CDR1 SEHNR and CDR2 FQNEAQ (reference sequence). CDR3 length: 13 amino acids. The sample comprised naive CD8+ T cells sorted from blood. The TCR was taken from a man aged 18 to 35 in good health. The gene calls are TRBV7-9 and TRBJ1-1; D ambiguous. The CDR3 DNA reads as TGTGCCAGCAGCTCCGGTCCTAACACTGAAGCTTTCTTT. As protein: CASSSGPNTEAFF. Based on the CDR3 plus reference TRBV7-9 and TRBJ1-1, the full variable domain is DTGVSQNPRHKITKRGQNVTFRCDPISEHNRLYWYRQTLGQGPEFLTYFQNEAQLEKSRLLSDRFSAERPKGSFSTLEIQRTEQGDSAMYLCASSSGPNTEAFFGQGTRLTVV.